This is a list of T cell receptor beta chains from one sample in a study of beta chain features in type 1 diabetes. Sequencing was performed with immunoSEQ multiplex PCR; in TCRdb, only in-frame clones are kept and a portion is missing. Of about 900,000 clones in the sample, roughly 15% were seen once. Sequences were obtained from naive CD4+ T cells from blood. The receptors shown here come from a woman aged 18-29 years in good health. CDR3s include the opening cysteine and the closing phenylalanine or tryptophan. Each record gives: clone size, V gene, J gene, D gene, CDR3 DNA, CDR3 protein. The D gene is left open where the match is weak. Clone size is shown for a subset of rows, as once, few, many or a class of expanded clone.

>NA|TRBV4-3|TRBJ2-1|TRBD2
TGCGCCAGCAGCCAAGACCGACTAGCGGCGCTCTACAATGAGCAGTTCTTC
CASSQDRLAALYNEQFF
>few|TRBV7-9|TRBJ1-4|TRBD1
TGTGCCAGCAGTTCGGGACAGACTAATGAAAAACTGTTTTTT
CASSSGQTNEKLFF
>NA|TRBV28|TRBJ1-5|NA
TGTGCCAGCACTTGGAGGAATCAGCCCCAGCATTTT
CASTWRNQPQHF
>NA|TRBV29-1|TRBJ2-3|NA
TGCAGCGTCCCCGGTCGGTACGGCTTCACAGATACGCAGTATTTT
CSVPGRYGFTDTQYF
>NA|TRBV29-1|TRBJ1-1|NA
TGCAGCGTTCCAGGGGCGGAAGCTTTCTTT
CSVPGAEAFF
>few|TRBV9|TRBJ2-3|NA
TGTGCCAGCAGCCCCGGGGACGACATTGAGACGCAGTATTTT
CASSPGDDIETQYF
>NA|TRBV29-1|TRBJ1-1|NA
TGCAGCGGAATTAGAGCCTATGAAGCTTTCTTT
CSGIRAYEAFF
>NA|TRBV6-5|TRBJ1-1|TRBD1
TGTGCCAGCAGCTCGGGACAGGGGGCGCGGGAAGCTTTCTTT
CASSSGQGAREAFF
>NA|TRBV28|TRBJ1-5|TRBD1
TGTGCCAGCATAGGACAGGGTAGTCAGCCCCAGCATTTT
CASIGQGSQPQHF
>few|TRBV2|TRBJ2-3|NA
TGTGCCAGCAGTGAGTTTCGCGGTAGCACAGATACGCAGTATTTT
CASSEFRGSTDTQYF
>NA|TRBV10-2|TRBJ1-5|NA
TGCGCCAGCAGTGAGGGTAGACAGTCATCAAATTATCAGCCCCAGCATTTT
CASSEGRQSSNYQPQHF
>few|TRBV7-3|TRBJ2-1|NA
TGTGCCAGCAGCTTATTTCGTAGCGCACCCAATGAGCAGTTCTTC
CASSLFRSAPNEQFF
>NA|TRBV7-2|TRBJ2-7|NA
TGTGCCAGCAGCTCCCGGGACACTCAATCCTACGAGCAGTACTTC
CASSSRDTQSYEQYF
>few|TRBV10-3|TRBJ2-3|NA
TGTGCCACTACGGGCCTAGAAGGGGGCACAGATACGCAGTATTTT
CATTGLEGGTDTQYF
>few|TRBV10-3|TRBJ1-2|TRBD1
TGTGCCATACGACAGGGGGATAGCTATGGCTACACCTTC
CAIRQGDSYGYTF
>NA|TRBV7-8|TRBJ2-1|TRBD1
TGTGCCAGCAGCGTGGGACAGTACAATGAGCAGTTCTTC
CASSVGQYNEQFF
>few|TRBV11-2|TRBJ2-7|NA
TGTGCCAGCAGCTTAGAGGGAGGTGGACTCTACGAGCAGTACTTC
CASSLEGGGLYEQYF
>NA|TRBV7-9|TRBJ2-7|TRBD1
TGTGCCAGCGAGCAAGGACAGGCCTCCGAGCAGTACTTC
CASEQGQASEQYF
>NA|TRBV18|TRBJ1-5|TRBD1
TGTGCCAGCTCACCTCAATGGACACAGGGGGCTCGTCAGCCCCAGCATTTT
CASSPQWTQGARQPQHF
>NA|TRBV4-2|TRBJ2-5|NA
TGTGCCAGCAGCCAAGATACGCTAGACCAAGAGACCCAGTACTTC
CASSQDTLDQETQYF
>NA|TRBV19|TRBJ2-5|NA
TGTGCCAGTAGTATCTCATCACTCGGGACCCAGTACTTC
CASSISSLGTQYF
>NA|TRBV6-6|TRBJ1-1|NA
TGTGCCAGCAGTTACGGGGGCAGGGACACTGAAGCTTTCTTT
CASSYGGRDTEAFF
>NA|TRBV28|TRBJ2-7|NA
TGTGCCAGCATCGACAGCGGGACAGCCTACGAGCAGTACTTC
CASIDSGTAYEQYF
>few|TRBV28|TRBJ2-4|TRBD1
TGTGCCAGCAGTCTTTACCTCGTCGGGACAGCCCCAGGGGTTCAGTACTTC
CASSLYLVGTAPGVQYF
>few|TRBV20-1|TRBJ1-1|NA
TGCAGTGTTGACGGGAACACTGAAGCTTTCTTT
CSVDGNTEAFF
>few|TRBV5-1|TRBJ2-1|NA
TGCGCCAGCAGACGCCAGGAAGATGAGCAGTTCTTC
CASRRQEDEQFF
>few|TRBV7-2|TRBJ2-5|NA
TGTGCCAGCAGCTTACAGCGACGGGAGACCCAGTACTTC
CASSLQRRETQYF
>NA|TRBV29-1|TRBJ2-1|NA
TGCAGCGTTGATTGGGGGATACGGGAGCAGTTCTTC
CSVDWGIREQFF
>NA|TRBV2|TRBJ1-3|TRBD1
TGTGCCAGCAGTGTTCGGACAGGCCTCTCTGGAAACACCATATATTTT
CASSVRTGLSGNTIYF
>NA|TRBV28|TRBJ2-1|TRBD2
TGTGCCAGCAGTTCGCGGGAGACCTCCTACAATGAGCAGTTCTTC
CASSSRETSYNEQFF
>NA|TRBV4-2|TRBJ1-4|NA
TGTGCCAGCAGCCAAGAGAGGACGAGGGAAAAACTGTTTTTT
CASSQERTREKLFF
>few|TRBV7-9|TRBJ2-3|TRBD1
TGTGCCAGCAGCTTAGGCGTTCGTGGGACAGAATCCACAGATACGCAGTATTTT
CASSLGVRGTESTDTQYF
>few|TRBV5-6|TRBJ2-1|NA
TGTGCCAGCAGCTTTTTCCGAAGGAGAGGCAATGAGCAGTTCTTC
CASSFFRRRGNEQFF
>few|TRBV6-5|TRBJ2-3|TRBD1
TGTGCCAGCAGACTCAACAGGGGGCACCGCGGTACGCAGTATTTT
CASRLNRGHRGTQYF
>NA|TRBV14|TRBJ2-1|NA
TGTGCCAGCAGCGGAGACCGGGACCAGCTACAGTTCTTC
CASSGDRDQLQFF
>few|TRBV6-6|TRBJ2-4|NA
TGTGCCAGCACCGCGGATGGATACATTCAGTACTTC
CASTADGYIQYF
>few|TRBV5-1|TRBJ2-5|NA
TGCGCCAGCAGCGGACTGTACCAAGAGACCCAGTACTTC
CASSGLYQETQYF
>NA|TRBV4-1|TRBJ2-5|NA
TGCGCCAGCAGCCAAGACGGAGCCCAAGGGCGGGAGACCCAGTACTTC
CASSQDGAQGRETQYF
>NA|TRBV5-1|TRBJ2-7|TRBD1
TGCGCCAGCAGCTCAGGGACAGAAGCCTACGAGCAGTACTTC
CASSSGTEAYEQYF
>NA|TRBV15|TRBJ2-1|NA
TGTGCCACCGGACGGGACATTTCCGGTGAGCAGTTCTTC
CATGRDISGEQFF
>few|TRBV10-2|TRBJ2-2|NA
TGCGCCAGCAACAGTCAGGGGTCCGGGGAGCTGTTTTTT
CASNSQGSGELFF
>NA|TRBV11-2|TRBJ2-3|NA
TGTGCCAGCAGCTTAGGTAGGGACCCCATTAGCACAGATACGCAGTATTTT
CASSLGRDPISTDTQYF
>NA|TRBV21-1|TRBJ2-2|NA
TGTGCCAGCAGCATCGGGTTCGCGAACACCGGGGAGCTGTTTTTT
CASSIGFANTGELFF
>NA|TRBV11-1|TRBJ2-3|NA
TGTGCCAGCAGCTTGGTGCTAGCATACGATACGCAGTATTTT
CASSLVLAYDTQYF
>few|TRBV29-1|TRBJ2-1|NA
TGCAGCGTTGGTTACTTGGGCAGTCAGGGCAATGAGCAGTTCTTC
CSVGYLGSQGNEQFF
>few|TRBV6-1|TRBJ2-3|NA
TGTGCCAGCATGGGACCGTACACAGATACGCAGTATTTT
CASMGPYTDTQYF
>NA|TRBV6-5|TRBJ1-5|NA
TGTGCCAGCATGGGGGCAGGGCAAAATCAGCCCCAGCATTTT
CASMGAGQNQPQHF
>few|TRBV7-9|TRBJ2-1|NA
TGTGCCAGCACCCAAACACGACTACGCGAGCAGTTCTTC
CASTQTRLREQFF
>many|TRBV10-3|TRBJ2-2|NA
TGTGCCGTATCTGGGGGGACAGCGGAGCTGTTTTTT
CAVSGGTAELFF
>few|TRBV29-1|TRBJ2-3|NA
TGCAGCGTTGCCCCTCTGTGGAGCTACCCATTAGATACGCAGTATTTT
CSVAPLWSYPLDTQYF
>few|TRBV7-6|TRBJ2-1|NA
TGTGCCAGCAGCGCAGGCACGAAGGCGGGCGAGCAGTTCTTC
CASSAGTKAGEQFF
>few|TRBV7-3|TRBJ2-2|TRBD2
TGTGCCAGCAGCAGAGCGGGAGGAGCCGGGGAGCTGTTTTTT
CASSRAGGAGELFF
>once|TRBV9|TRBJ1-3|NA
TGTGCCAGCAGCGTATCCCTACAGGGAGCTGGAAACACCATATATTTT
CASSVSLQGAGNTIYF
>NA|TRBV6-5|TRBJ2-7|NA
TGTGCCAGCAGTTACAGAGAGCCGTCCACCTACGAGCAGTACTTC
CASSYREPSTYEQYF